The 15 T cell receptor beta chains listed next were all sequenced from one sample in a study of T-cell memory formation after mild COVID-19 (dated by TCRdb to about 2021). The library was built by means of 5' RACE. Reads for this sample came from an Illumina NovaSeq 6000. TCRdb itself trimmed the public reads at Q25 with fastp, ran MiXCR and retained productive beta chains. For every CDR3 protein sequence, its rows merge into one entry that carries the most common genes and DNA. A total of fewer than 350,000 distinct CDR3 sequences appear in this sample, 8% to 9% of them only once. The top ten clonotypes cover about 20% of the sample. Sequencing was done on a sample of PBMCs or a T cell subset sorted from them (not recorded which). Source of these receptors: a man younger than 30 who had mild COVID-19 (a few samples of this study predate the infection). The sample titles of this study are shuffled in the database, so cell type and time point are left out; the donor was told from shared clones.

This clonotype was observed at least ten times. The chain joins TRBV29-1 to TRBJ1-3; D may be TRBD1 (5 bases). This CDR3 comprises 14 residues. CDR1 and CDR2 (germline): SQVTM, ANQGSEA. Trimming took 4 bases from V and 4 from J, leaving 14 bases between them. CDR3 sequence reads: CSVADPGQGNTIYF. Written as DNA, the CDR3 is TGCAGCGTTGCAGACCCAGGGCAAGGAAACACCATATATTTT.

The chain has TRBV18 and TRBJ1-1; weak D call: TRBD1 (5 bases). Germline assignment: CDR1 KGHSH and CDR2 LQKENI. V lost 4 bases and J lost 1, with 16 bases in between. The CDR3 is 16 amino acids. CDR3: CASSLSPRVGNTEAFF. The DNA for the CDR3 is TGTGCCAGCTCACTCTCACCCAGGGTCGGGAACACTGAAGCTTTCTTT.

This clonotype has more than one count but fewer than ten. This chain's CDR3 is CASGEARGGETQYF. CDR3 nucleotides: TGTGCCAGCGGAGAGGCGAGGGGCGGGGAGACCCAGTACTTC. The V and J genes are TRBV5-6 and TRBJ2-5; tentatively, D is TRBD1 or TRBD2 (5 bases each). Germline V gene lookup returns CDR1 SGHDT and CDR2 YYEEEE. Deletions cut 7 bases from V and 5 bases from J, with 18 bases between. This CDR3 contains 14 residues.

The rearrangement links TRBV12-3 or TRBV12-4 to TRBJ2-2; D is unresolved. This CDR3 comprises 13 residues. V was cut by 6 bases and J by 0 bases, with 5 bases left in between. The CDR3 bases are TGTGCCAGCAGGGAAGCGAACACCGGGGAGCTGTTTTTT. Encoded protein: CASREANTGELFF.

The chain joins TRBV20-1 to TRBJ2-7; D may match TRBD1 or TRBD2 (5 bases each). Germline CDR1 is DFQATT and CDR2 is SNEGSKA (reference sequence). The CDR3 runs 12 residues. V was shortened by 3 bases and J by 10 bases, with 16 bases between the two germline ends. The CDR3 region is CSARSAGTVQYV. In DNA form, the CDR3 reads TGCAGTGCTAGGTCGGCAGGGACCGTACAGTACGTC.

This chain connects TRBV25-1 to TRBJ1-2; D is uncertain. The CDR3 is made up of 12 amino acids. The V end lost 2 bases, the J end lost 8 bases, and 9 bases lay between the germline ends. The germline CDR1 and CDR2 sequences are MGHDK and SYGVNS. CDR3 sequence (DNA): TGTGCCAGCAGTGAAGGCGGGCTGGGCTACACCTTC. It codes for CASSEGGLGYTF.

This clonotype was seen repeatedly, ten times or more. J is TRBJ2-5 and V is TRBV30, with a tentative D call TRBD2 (6 bases). The CDR3 spans 13 residues. Germline V lookup: CDR1 GTSNPN, CDR2 SVGIG (reference sequence). The V gene lost 4 bases and the J gene lost 9 bases, with 18 bases spanning the gap. The CDR3 sequence: CAWNPGVIGSQYF. CDR3 DNA: TGTGCCTGGAATCCGGGGGTAATCGGGTCCCAGTACTTC.

This clonotype was observed a few times. A single base separates this from a much larger clone, so it may be a read error. The genes are TRBV5-1 and TRBJ1-3, with D unresolved. This CDR3 has 14 amino acids. Germline loops: CDR1 SGHRS, CDR2 YFSETQ. CDR3 amino acids: CAGSLDPVGNTIYF. CDR3 coding DNA: TGCGCCGGCAGCTTGGACCCGGTTGGAAACACCATATATTTT. The full variable domain, completed using reference TRBV5-1 and TRBJ1-3, is KAGVTQTPRYLIKTRGQQVTLSCSPISGHRSVSWYQQTPGQGLQFLFEYFSETQRNKGNFPGRFSGRQFSNSRSEMNVSTLELGDSALYLCAGSLDPVGNTIYFGEGSWLTVV.

This clonotype was seen repeatedly, ten times or more. J is TRBJ2-3 and V is TRBV5-1; D possibly corresponds to TRBD2 (5 bases). This CDR3 spans 13 amino acids. In germline, CDR1 is SGHRS, CDR2 YFSETQ. V gave up 4 bases and J gave up 1 base, with 7 bases separating them. DNA of the CDR3: TGCGCCAGCAGCGTCGGGGGCACAGATACGCAGTATTTT. It encodes CASSVGGTDTQYF.

The chain combines TRBV6-6 with TRBJ2-2; 9 positions match TRBD1. In germline, CDR1 is MNHNY, CDR2 SVGAGI (reference sequence). This CDR3 has 15 residues. V was pared by 5 bases and J by 5 bases, with 6 bases of the junction left unmatched. CDR3 sequence reads: CASSGRDRVTGELFF. For the CDR3, the DNA is TGTGCCAGCAGTGGCAGGGACAGGGTAACCGGGGAGCTGTTTTTT.

This rearrangement joins TRBV5-5 to TRBJ2-4; a possible D gene is TRBD1 (6 bases). Germline V lookup: CDR1 SGHKS, CDR2 YYEKEE (reference sequence). The CDR3 consists of 13 residues. V shed 2 bases and J shed 7 bases, with 10 bases lying between them. Here the CDR3 DNA reads TGTGCCAGCAGCTTAGGGGGACGGAACATTCAGTACTTC. Protein sequence: CASSLGGRNIQYF.

The chain couples TRBV19 to TRBJ2-1; TRBD2 might be the D (5 bases). Germline V gene data show CDR1 as LNHDA and CDR2 as SQIVND (reference sequence). Trimming took 5 bases from V and 0 from J, leaving 14 bases between them. CDR3 size: 16 residues. The CDR3 nucleotides are TGTGCCAGTAGTGGCTCTCTAGCCGGCTCCTACAATGAGCAGTTCTTC. Translated, it gives CASSGSLAGSYNEQFF.

V is TRBV4-3 and J is TRBJ1-2; D possibly corresponds to TRBD1 (6 bases). V was shortened by 0 bases and J by 2 bases, with 13 bases between the two germline ends. The CDR3 consists of 16 residues. Germline V gives CDR1 LGHNA, CDR2 YSLEER. As DNA, the CDR3 is TGCGCCAGCAGCCAAGATTTTCCAGGGGTCAACTATGGCTACACCTTC. It codes for CASSQDFPGVNYGYTF.

The V gene is TRBV28, the J gene TRBJ1-2; D uncertain. The V gene lost 3 bases and the J gene lost 7 bases, with 9 bases spanning the gap. Germline CDR1 is MDHEN and CDR2 is SYDVKM. There are 12 residues in the CDR3. For the CDR3, the DNA is TGTGCCAGCAGTTTCCCCCTAACTGGCTACACCTTC. This gives the protein CASSFPLTGYTF.

This clonotype was counted only a few times. The rearrangement links TRBV28 to TRBJ1-6; 7 bases agree with TRBD1. Germline-derived CDR1 and CDR2 are MDHEN and SYDVKM. V was clipped by 6 bases and J by 2 bases; unmatched bases: 4. The CDR3 is made up of 15 amino acids. CDR3 residues: CASSIGGTYNSPLHF. The CDR3 nucleotides are TGTGCCAGCAGCATAGGGGGCACCTATAATTCACCCCTCCACTTT.